This TCR beta chain was identified in a study of T-cell reconstitution after alpha-beta-depleted transplantation in children. This clonotype has at least ten counts. The antigen is unknown. Study-level points and caveats: T-cell numbers and diversity, one year after transplant, stemmed largely from T cells that were newly produced. The study reportedly traced alpha-beta T cells about two months after transplant to several hundred expanded graft clones. Some patients' high day-60 TCRbeta diversity was traced to surviving recipient T cells and thymic progenitors.

Unique molecular identifiers were incorporated into the prepared TCRbeta library. TCRdb redid the calling of the PCR reads with MiXCR, one entry per CDR3 protein. The sample lists around 50,000 distinct CDR3 sequences, 40% to 65% occurring once. CDR3 size: 16 residues. Germline loops: CDR1 SGHVS, CDR2 FNYEAQ. With 5 bases clipped from V and 9 bases from J, the junction kept 12 bases outside the gene matches. The V call is TRBV7-6, the J call TRBJ1-6; TRBD1 matches at 8 bases. The sample in question was peripheral blood, obtained before TCRalphabeta/CD19-depleted stem cell transplant. This sequence was found in a boy under two years old with SCID, due to receive a stem cell transplant. CDR3 in amino acids: CASSTRNRGFGSPLHF. The CDR3 region has the DNA TGTGCCAGCAGCACTAGAAACAGGGGGTTCGGTTCACCCCTCCACTTT.